This entry lists 11 T cell receptor beta chains sequenced from one sample in a study of Ad26.COV2.S vaccination and SARS-CoV-2 variants. Documented treatment: around 19 received Ad26.COV2.S at low or high dose, single or two shots; about 5 received placebo; per-sample allocation not given. The samples date from day 63 after the first vaccine or placebo injection. Generated by immunoSEQ multiplex PCR, the TCRdb table keeps only in-frame clones and is missing some. The sample comprises approximately 500,000 clones, roughly nine tenths of which are singletons, and around 13% rests with the top ten. The sample in question was peripheral blood, obtained in a trial of Ad26.COV2.S vaccine versus placebo. The origin of the receptors is a person between 18 and 60 years old who received the Ad26.COV2.S COVID-19 vaccine or a placebo.

As for this clone: The same CDR3 can be traced to other DNA sequences in this sample. The J gene is TRBJ2-3, the V gene TRBV29-1; 13 nucleotides line up with TRBD2. The germline V gene encodes CDR1 SQVTM and CDR2 ANQGSEA. The J segment lost 0 bases and the V segment lost 7 bases, leaving 1 base of the junction unmatched. CDR3 size: 14 residues. CDR3 amino acids: CSGGLAGSTDTQYF. The CDR3, as DNA: TGCAGCGGGGGACTAGCGGGAAGCACAGATACGCAGTATTTT.

The CDR3 protein is CASSLGGGFTSTDTQYF. The CDR3 DNA sequence: TGTGCCAGCAGTTTGGGCGGGGGCTTTACCTCCACAGATACGCAGTATTTT. V and J are TRBV28 and TRBJ2-3; perhaps TRBD2 as D (7 bases). Germline V CDR1 and CDR2: MDHEN, SYDVKM. The CDR3 has 17 residues. V gave up 3 bases and J gave up 2 bases, with 18 bases separating them.

The gene calls are TRBV6-4 and TRBJ2-7; D ambiguous. The CDR3 runs to 13 residues. The germline V gene encodes CDR1 MRHNA and CDR2 SNTAGT. V gave up 3 bases and J gave up 1 base, with 7 bases separating them. The CDR3 spells CASSEWPSYEQYF. CDR3 DNA: TGTGCCAGCAGTGAGTGGCCTTCCTACGAGCAGTACTTC.

This chain connects TRBV9 to TRBJ1-3; D might be TRBD1 (5 bases). Trimming cost V 2 bases and J 6 bases, with 18 bases left between them. The length of the CDR3 is 16 residues. Germline V gene sequence: CDR1 SGDLS, CDR2 YYNGEE. CDR3 residues: CASSVSPLGGSNTIYF. The CDR3, as DNA: TGTGCCAGCAGCGTTTCCCCTTTGGGGGGGTCAAACACCATATATTTT.

On this clone: The sample holds other DNA sequences that translate to the same CDR3. The V call is TRBV18, the J call TRBJ1-2; the D gene is possibly TRBD1 (6 bases). The ends were cut back, 3 bases at V and 5 bases at J, with 10 bases in the middle. The length of the CDR3 is 13 residues. Germline loops: CDR1 KGHSH, CDR2 LQKENI. CDR3 in DNA: TGTGCCAGCTCACCGGGGGCGGTGTATGGCTACACCTTC. This sequence encodes CASSPGAVYGYTF.

The chain uses TRBV27 and TRBJ1-1; no reliable D call. Trimming cost V 6 bases and J 3 bases, with 14 bases left between them. Germline-derived CDR1 and CDR2 are MNHEY and SMNVEV (reference sequence). The CDR3 has 14 residues. The CDR3 here is CASRLRSAHTEAFF. As DNA, the CDR3 is TGTGCCAGCAGGTTAAGATCCGCCCACACTGAAGCTTTCTTT.

The chain uses TRBV4-3 and TRBJ2-7; tentatively, D is TRBD1 (5 bases). Germline assignment: CDR1 LGHNA and CDR2 YSLEER. The CDR3 spans 12 residues. V was shortened by 5 bases and J by 3 bases, with 8 bases between the two germline ends. This CDR3 reads CASSITGYEQYF. Here the CDR3 DNA reads TGCGCCAGCAGCATCACAGGCTACGAGCAGTACTTC.

This sequence joins TRBV5-1 and TRBJ2-3; D is perhaps TRBD1 (6 bases). The CDR3 runs 13 residues. Germline lookup yields CDR1 SGHRS and CDR2 YFSETQ. The V end was cut by 0 bases, the J end by 5 bases, with 7 bases between. CDR3 sequence reads: CASSLARGDTQYF. DNA of the CDR3: TGCGCCAGCAGCTTGGCCAGGGGAGATACGCAGTATTTT.

V usage is TRBV7-2 and J usage is TRBJ2-3; D is ambiguous. V was trimmed by 3 bases and J by 3 bases, leaving 7 bases between them. This CDR3 spans 13 amino acids. Germline V gene data show CDR1 as SGHTA and CDR2 as FQGNSA. CDR3 in DNA: TGTGCCAGCAGCTTCGCAGCTACAGATACGCAGTATTTT. This codes for CASSFAATDTQYF.

The DNA for the CDR3 is TGTGCCAGCAGCCAATGGCAGGACACAGATACGCAGTATTTT. It yields the protein CASSQWQDTDTQYF. J is TRBJ2-3 and V is TRBV14, with D unclear. The germline V gene has CDR1 SGHDN and CDR2 FVKESK. The CDR3 covers 14 residues. Trimming cost V 2 bases and J 2 bases, with 8 bases left between them.

The V call is TRBV7-2, the J call TRBJ1-6, with 9 bases that match TRBD1. The CDR3 totals 14 residues. Germline values: CDR1 SGHTA, CDR2 FQGNSA. The junction had 2 bases not matched to a gene; V was cut back by 4 bases and J by 7 bases. The chain's CDR3 is CASSYRGQNSPLHF. The CDR3 DNA follows: TGTGCCAGCAGCTACAGGGGGCAAAATTCACCCCTCCACTTT.